This passage covers 24 T cell receptor beta chains from one sample sequenced in a study of cytomegalovirus exposure and HLA in healthy donors. Amplification used 60 Vbeta primers and 13 Jbeta primers. Measured with immunoSEQ multiplex PCR; TCRdb has only the in-frame clones, and not every one. The sample includes 150,000 to 200,000 clones, 80% to 85% of them seen just once. Sample: PBMCs. These receptors all stem from a woman aged 40 to 50 in good health and CMV-seronegative.

V gene TRBV5-1 combines with J gene TRBJ2-7, with TRBD2 as a possible D gene (5 bases). The CDR3 is 14 amino acids. CDR1 and CDR2 from the germline V gene are SGHRS and YFSETQ. V shed 2 bases and J shed 0 bases, with 9 bases lying between them. The CDR3 sequence is CASSLSGSSYEQYF. The CDR3 DNA reads as TGCGCCAGCAGCTTAAGCGGAAGCTCCTACGAGCAGTACTTC.

The CDR3, as DNA: TGTGCCAGCAGCTTGTTAGGGGTGTCGGTAGGCACAGATACGCAGTATTTT. It translates to CASSLLGVSVGTDTQYF. The genes are TRBV5-4 and TRBJ2-3, with a weak D call TRBD1 (5 bases). V lost 1 base and J lost 1, with 16 bases in between. This CDR3 is built from 17 residues. Germline V CDR1 and CDR2: SGHNT, YYREEE (reference sequence).

The CDR3 DNA is TGTGCCAGCAGCGCCCGCCAGGGTCTTGGCACTGAAGCTTTCTTT. It specifies CASSARQGLGTEAFF. The gene calls are TRBV11-3 and TRBJ1-1; tentative D call: TRBD1 (5 bases). CDR1 and CDR2 (germline): SGHNT, YENEEA. Deletions cut 5 bases from V and 4 bases from J, with 17 bases between. This CDR3 has 15 residues.

The V and J genes are TRBV18 and TRBJ1-3, with D perhaps TRBD1 (6 bases). The CDR3 runs to 15 residues. The V end was cut by 2 bases, the J end by 0 bases, with 8 bases between. The germline V gene encodes CDR1 KGHSH and CDR2 LQKENI. This CDR3 reads CASSPGQISGNTIYF. The CDR3 DNA reads TGTGCCAGCTCACCAGGACAGATCTCTGGAAACACCATATATTTT. Variable domain in full (rest from reference TRBV18 and TRBJ1-3): NAGVMQNPRHLVRRRGQEARLRCSPMKGHSHVYWYRQLPEEGLKFMVYLQKENIIDESGMPKERFSAEFPKEGPSILRIQQVVRGDSAAYFCASSPGQISGNTIYFGEGSWLTVV.

The chain joins TRBV7-9 to TRBJ1-4, with D hard to call. The V gene lost 2 bases and the J gene lost 3 bases, with 10 bases spanning the gap. Germline V gives CDR1 SEHNR, CDR2 FQNEAQ (reference sequence). CDR3 length: 15 amino acids. CDR3 sequence reads: CASSLSLYSNEKLFF. CDR3 nucleotide sequence: TGTGCCAGCAGCTTAAGCCTCTACTCTAATGAAAAACTGTTTTTT.

The chain combines TRBV2 with TRBJ1-3; D unclear. CDR1 SNHLY and CDR2 FYNNEI come from the germline V gene. V dropped 7 bases and J dropped 1 base, with 11 bases sitting between them. The CDR3 sequence is 14 residues long. CDR3 amino acids: CASKKTQSGNTIYF. The CDR3 DNA reads TGTGCCAGCAAAAAAACACAGTCTGGAAACACCATATATTTT.

The table lists this clone with a few counts. The V gene is TRBV7-2, the J gene TRBJ1-2; D gene ambiguous. The CDR3 loop spans 12 amino acids. The germline CDR1 and CDR2 sequences are SGHTA and FQGNSA. Trimming left V 4 bases short and J 7 bases short, with 10 bases between. In DNA, the CDR3 is TGTGCCAGCAGCTCTGTACCCGGTGGCTACACCTTC. This translates into CASSSVPGGYTF.

This chain joins TRBV5-6 and TRBJ2-3; 8 bases are shared with TRBD2. Germline V gene data show CDR1 as SGHDT and CDR2 as YYEEEE. The CDR3 runs to 19 residues. The ends lost 0 bases at V and 3 bases at J; junction bases unmatched: 15. The DNA for the CDR3 is TGTGCCAGCAGCTTGGGAACCCTAACTAGCGGAAGAAAAACAGATACGCAGTATTTT. This encodes CASSLGTLTSGRKTDTQYF.

V usage is TRBV20-1 and J usage is TRBJ2-1; the match to TRBD2 covers 7 bases. V shed 5 bases, J shed 8 bases, and the junction held 3 bases outside the gene matches. The CDR3 has 11 residues. The V gene's germline CDR1 is DFQATT and CDR2 SNEGSKA (reference sequence). The CDR3 loop reads CSAFSGHEQFF. The DNA for the CDR3 is TGCAGTGCTTTTAGCGGGCATGAGCAGTTCTTC.

CDR3 DNA: TGTGCCAGCAGCTTACAGGCCCTCGTGAATGAAAAACTGTTTTTT. Translating it yields CASSLQALVNEKLFF. The V and J genes are TRBV7-2 and TRBJ1-4; D is unclear. The V gene lost 2 bases and the J gene lost 5 bases, with 12 bases spanning the gap. Germline V CDR1 and CDR2: SGHTA, FQGNSA. This CDR3 is 15 amino acids long.

The chain links TRBV5-3 to TRBJ2-7, with 9 positions matching TRBD2. TRBV5-3 counts as an open reading frame of uncertain function. The trim removed 3 bases at V and 6 bases at J, leaving 13 bases unmatched. The CDR3 has 16 residues. The CDR3 here is CARSWEHGTSLCEQYF. CDR3 bases: TGTGCCAGAAGCTGGGAACACGGGACTAGCCTTTGCGAGCAGTACTTC.

This clone was detected only a few times. This sequence joins TRBV25-1 and TRBJ2-1; 7 bases map to TRBD2. V lost 4 bases and J lost 6; bases outside the gene matches: 9. The CDR3 spans 15 residues. Germline V gene data show CDR1 as MGHDK and CDR2 as SYGVNS. The CDR3 reads CASSVLRGSPNEQFF. CDR3 DNA sequence: TGTGCCAGCAGTGTTCTCCGCGGGAGTCCCAATGAGCAGTTCTTC.

This chain uses TRBV4-1 with TRBJ1-4; tentative D call: TRBD1 (5 bases). V lost 2 bases and J 3 bases, leaving 10 bases between the germline ends. From germline, CDR1 is MGHRA and CDR2 YSYEKL. This CDR3 has 15 amino acids. The CDR3 region is CASSQRQTPNEKLFF. Here the CDR3 DNA reads TGCGCCAGCAGCCAAAGACAGACTCCTAATGAAAAACTGTTTTTT.

The CDR3 sequence: CASSFSGGNTGELFF. The CDR3, as DNA: TGTGCCAGCAGCTTTAGCGGGGGAAACACCGGGGAGCTGTTTTTT. The chain uses TRBV7-3 and TRBJ2-2; TRBD2 aligns across 9 bases. CDR3 length: 15 amino acids. With 3 bases clipped from V and 2 bases from J, the junction kept 1 base outside the gene matches. Germline CDR1 SGHTA, CDR2 FQGTGA.

The chain is built from TRBV7-2 and TRBJ2-1; D might be TRBD2 (7 bases). Germline lookup yields CDR1 SGHTA and CDR2 FQGNSA. There are 15 residues in the CDR3. The V end was cut by 2 bases, the J end by 10 bases, with 18 bases between. CDR3 sequence: CASSLSRGGIGEQFF. CDR3 DNA sequence: TGTGCCAGCAGCTTAAGCAGGGGAGGGATCGGGGAGCAGTTCTTC. The full variable domain, rest sourced from reference TRBV7-2 and TRBJ2-1, is GAGVSQSPSNKVTEKGKDVELRCDPISGHTALYWYRQSLGQGLEFLIYFQGNSAPDKSGLPSDRFSAERTGGSVSTLTIQRTQQEDSAVYLCASSLSRGGIGEQFFGPGTRLTVL.

The chain uses TRBV11-3 and TRBJ2-1; TRBD2 matches at 10 bases. Germline CDR1 is SGHNT and CDR2 is YENEEA. The V segment lost 5 bases and the J segment 4 bases; nucleotides outside the gene matches: 5. The CDR3 consists of 15 residues. This chain's CDR3 is CASSIRLAGYNEQFF. CDR3 bases: TGTGCCAGCAGCATTAGACTAGCGGGTTACAATGAGCAGTTCTTC.

A word on this clone: Other nucleotide sequences from this sample produce the same CDR3. The chain combines TRBV5-1 with TRBJ1-6; tentatively, D is TRBD1 (5 bases). Per the germline V gene, CDR1 is SGHRS and CDR2 is YFSETQ. V was shortened by 0 bases and J by 8 bases, with 6 bases between the two germline ends. This CDR3 region has 13 residues. The CDR3 is CASSLEGDSPLHF. The CDR3 DNA is TGCGCCAGCAGCTTGGAAGGGGATTCACCCCTCCACTTT.

The gene calls are TRBV7-9 and TRBJ2-7; TRBD1 matches 10 bases. The germline V gene encodes CDR1 SEHNR and CDR2 FQNEAQ (reference sequence). Trimming took 5 bases from V and 7 from J; bases not matched to a gene: 5. This CDR3 has 13 amino acids. CDR3 sequence: CASSGWTGGEQYF. The CDR3 nucleotides read TGTGCCAGCAGCGGCTGGACAGGGGGAGAGCAGTACTTC.

This rearrangement joins TRBV5-1 to TRBJ1-1; D remains ambiguous. Germline V gives CDR1 SGHRS, CDR2 YFSETQ. This CDR3 has 14 residues. Trimming shortened V by 0 bases and J by 5 bases, and 11 bases separated the two germline ends. This chain's CDR3 is CASSLDIEVTEAFF. DNA of the CDR3: TGCGCCAGCAGCTTGGATATTGAGGTAACTGAAGCTTTCTTT. The complete variable domain, with remaining parts taken from reference TRBV5-1 and TRBJ1-1, reads KAGVTQTPRYLIKTRGQQVTLSCSPISGHRSVSWYQQTPGQGLQFLFEYFSETQRNKGNFPGRFSGRQFSNSRSEMNVSTLELGDSALYLCASSLDIEVTEAFFGQGTRLTVV.

The chain uses TRBV5-1 and TRBJ2-1, with 11 bases lining up with TRBD2. Per the germline V gene, CDR1 is SGHRS and CDR2 is YFSETQ. V shed 1 base and J 5 bases; nucleotides not matched to a gene: 2. CDR3 length: 15 residues. The CDR3 nucleotides read TGCGCCAGCAGCTTGTTGACTAGCGGGGACAATGAGCAGTTCTTC. It is translated as CASSLLTSGDNEQFF.

The DNA for the CDR3 is TGTGCCTGGAGTAACGACCCTACAGGGGGCGAGTCTGAAGCTTTCTTT. Protein product: CAWSNDPTGGESEAFF. The chain is built from TRBV30 and TRBJ1-1; 9 nucleotides align to TRBD1. J lost 6 bases, V lost 2 bases, and 13 bases had no gene match. Germline V gene lookup returns CDR1 GTSNPN and CDR2 SVGIG (reference sequence). The CDR3 totals 16 residues. Supplemented by reference TRBV30 and TRBJ1-1, the full variable domain reads SQTIHQWPATLVQPVGSPLSLECTVEGTSNPNLYWYRQAAGRGLQLLFYSVGIGQISSEVPQNLSASRPQDRQFILSSKKLLLSDSGFYLCAWSNDPTGGESEAFFGQGTRLTVV.

The chain couples TRBV30 to TRBJ1-1; D is uncertain. V was trimmed by 3 bases and J by 5 bases, leaving 13 bases between them. The germline CDR1 and CDR2 sequences are GTSNPN and SVGIG (reference sequence). The CDR3 runs to 13 residues. The CDR3 protein is CAWRISGGTEAFF. The CDR3 DNA reads as TGTGCCTGGAGGATCAGTGGCGGGACTGAAGCTTTCTTT.

J is TRBJ1-1 and V is TRBV2, with 9 bases identical to TRBD1. J lost 0 bases, V lost 6 bases, and 8 bases had no gene match. Per the germline V gene, CDR1 is SNHLY and CDR2 is FYNNEI. This CDR3 has 16 amino acids. In DNA, the CDR3 is TGTGCCAGCAGAAAACAGGGGGCTAGGGTGAACACTGAAGCTTTCTTT. It specifies CASRKQGARVNTEAFF.

The V gene is TRBV5-1, the J gene TRBJ2-2; D may be TRBD1 (6 bases). V was trimmed by 0 bases and J by 5 bases, leaving 14 bases between them. This CDR3 is 16 amino acids long. The germline CDR1 and CDR2 sequences are SGHRS and YFSETQ. As DNA, the CDR3 is TGCGCCAGCAGCTTGGCAGGGGCGGCTGGAACCGGGGAGCTGTTTTTT. Residues: CASSLAGAAGTGELFF.